The clone carrying this T cell receptor (beta chain) was counted a few times. The antigen remains unidentified. The data belong to a study of CD8 T cells in ankylosing spondylitis. Study outcomes and limitations: Made up of about eight highly homologous variants, a TCR beta motif appeared characteristic of ankylosing spondylitis blood.

One entry per CDR3 protein, called by TCRdb with MiXCR from the 5' RACE reads. The table lists roughly 700,000 distinct CDR3 sequences, around a fifth of them singletons, with roughly a fifth in the top ten. Material: blood, either unsorted or a sorted T cell fraction (not recorded which). This receptor was identified in a male donor with ankylosing spondylitis.

DNA of the CDR3: TGCAGCGGGGGACAGAACTATGGCTACACCTTC. Translating it yields CSGGQNYGYTF. V is TRBV29-1 and J is TRBJ1-2; 7 nucleotides line up with TRBD1. V gave up 7 bases and J gave up 2 bases; unmatched junction bases: 1. The CDR3 consists of 11 residues. CDR1 and CDR2 from the germline V gene are SQVTM and ANQGSEA.